The table lists the clone carrying this T cell receptor (beta chain) with a count of one. The antigen remains unidentified. Within the sample, other DNA sequences also encode this same CDR3. Splitting of CD4+ cells produced CD45RA+ naive and CD45RA-negative memory subsets. The data originate from a study of shared clonotypes between healthy human individuals. Across the whole study: Every donor yielded three CD4 naive, three CD4 memory, two CD8 naive and one CD8 memory plate. Study-level points and caveats: Shared clonotypes: about 4.6% naive CD4, around 3.7% naive CD8, about 2.2% memory CD4, 0.4% to 0.45% memory CD8.

The assay was immunoSEQ multiplex PCR, and TCRdb's table has in-frame clones only and misses some. This table holds about 2.4 million clones, 90% to 95% found once. The specimen sequenced was naive CD4+ T cells from PBMCs. Subset reported: CD45RA+ positively selected. The TCR was taken from a young man in good health. Some clones in this sample may be carry-over from other donors' samples.

CDR3 DNA sequence: TGTGCCAGCAGTCAGGGGTATAGCAATCAGCCCCAGCATTTT. Protein: CASSQGYSNQPQHF. The chain uses TRBV6-1 and TRBJ1-5; D is possibly TRBD1 (6 bases). V lost 5 bases and J lost 0, with 8 bases in between. Germline V gene lookup returns CDR1 MNHNS and CDR2 SASEGT. The CDR3 sequence is 14 residues long.